This T cell receptor (beta chain) was found in a study of T cell changes during pregnancy in multiple sclerosis. The assay was immunoSEQ multiplex PCR, and TCRdb's table has in-frame clones only and misses some. This repertoire shows 65,000 to 85,000 clones, about nine tenths found once; its top ten account for under 0.3%. From germline, CDR1 is SGHNT and CDR2 YYREEE (reference sequence). CDR3 length equals 15 residues. The V and J ends lost 4 bases and 3 bases, in that order; junction bases with no gene match: 8. The clonotype was recovered from a female donor with multiple sclerosis, enrolled in a pregnancy study. This specimen was CD4+ T cells from peripheral blood mononuclear cells, taken after pregnancy. This sequence joins TRBV5-4 and TRBJ1-1, with 8 bases aligning to TRBD1. The CDR3 region is CASSGRTGPYTEAFF. The CDR3 DNA sequence: TGTGCCAGCAGCGGTCGGACAGGGCCGTACACTGAAGCTTTCTTT.